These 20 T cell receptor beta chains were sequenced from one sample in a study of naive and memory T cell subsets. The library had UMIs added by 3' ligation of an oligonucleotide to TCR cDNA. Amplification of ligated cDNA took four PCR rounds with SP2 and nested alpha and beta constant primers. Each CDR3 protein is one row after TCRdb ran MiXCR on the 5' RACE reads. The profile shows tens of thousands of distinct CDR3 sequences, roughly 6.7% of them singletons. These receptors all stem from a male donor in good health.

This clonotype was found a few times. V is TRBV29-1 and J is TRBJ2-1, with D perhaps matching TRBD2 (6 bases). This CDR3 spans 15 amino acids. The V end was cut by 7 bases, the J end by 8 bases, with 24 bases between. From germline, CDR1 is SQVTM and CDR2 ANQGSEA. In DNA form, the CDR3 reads TGCAGCGCCGCTCCCGGGAGTTGGTCGGGGGATGAGCAGTTCTTC. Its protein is CSAAPGSWSGDEQFF.

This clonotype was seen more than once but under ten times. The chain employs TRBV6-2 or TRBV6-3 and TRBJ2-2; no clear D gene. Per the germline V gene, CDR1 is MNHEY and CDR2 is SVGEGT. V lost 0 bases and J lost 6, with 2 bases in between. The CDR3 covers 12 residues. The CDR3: CASSYSPGELFF. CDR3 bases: TGTGCCAGCAGTTACTCTCCCGGGGAGCTGTTTTTT.

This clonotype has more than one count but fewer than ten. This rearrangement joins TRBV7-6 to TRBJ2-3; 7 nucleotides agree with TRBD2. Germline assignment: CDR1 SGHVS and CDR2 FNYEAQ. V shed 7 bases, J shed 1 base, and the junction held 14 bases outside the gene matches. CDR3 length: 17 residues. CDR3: CASTSLGGPLGTDTQYF. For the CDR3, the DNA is TGTGCCAGCACCTCTTTGGGAGGGCCTCTGGGCACAGATACGCAGTATTTT.

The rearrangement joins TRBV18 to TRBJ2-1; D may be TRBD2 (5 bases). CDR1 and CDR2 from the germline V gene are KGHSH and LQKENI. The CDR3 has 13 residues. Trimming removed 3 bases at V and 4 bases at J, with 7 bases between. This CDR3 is CASSPGAYNEQFF. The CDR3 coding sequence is TGTGCCAGCTCACCGGGAGCGTACAATGAGCAGTTCTTC.

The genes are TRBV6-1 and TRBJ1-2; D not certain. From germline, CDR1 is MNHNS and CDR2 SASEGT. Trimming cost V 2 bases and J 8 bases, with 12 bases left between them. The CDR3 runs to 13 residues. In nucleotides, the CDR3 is TGTGCCAGCAGTGAAAATTCGGCGGCCGGCTACACCTTC. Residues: CASSENSAAGYTF.

The CDR3 DNA follows: TGCGCCAGCAGCGAGGGTGAGTCGGCGCAGTATTTT. Amino acids: CASSEGESAQYF. The genes are TRBV5-1 and TRBJ2-3; weak D call: TRBD2 (5 bases). The germline V and J ends were trimmed by 4 bases and 10 bases, with 13 bases remaining between them. This CDR3 comprises 12 residues. Per the germline V gene, CDR1 is SGHRS and CDR2 is YFSETQ.

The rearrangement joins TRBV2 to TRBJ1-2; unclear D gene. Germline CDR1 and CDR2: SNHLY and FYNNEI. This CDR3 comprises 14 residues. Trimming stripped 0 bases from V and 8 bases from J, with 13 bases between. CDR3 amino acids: CASSEARSGSGYTF. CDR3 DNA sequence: TGTGCCAGCAGTGAAGCGCGTTCGGGGAGCGGCTACACCTTC.

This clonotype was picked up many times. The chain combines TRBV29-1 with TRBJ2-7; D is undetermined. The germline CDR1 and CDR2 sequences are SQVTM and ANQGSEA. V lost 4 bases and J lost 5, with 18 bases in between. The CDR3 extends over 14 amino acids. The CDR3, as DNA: TGCAGCGTTGGGGCACCTGGTGTTTTGGACGAGCAGTACTTC. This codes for CSVGAPGVLDEQYF.

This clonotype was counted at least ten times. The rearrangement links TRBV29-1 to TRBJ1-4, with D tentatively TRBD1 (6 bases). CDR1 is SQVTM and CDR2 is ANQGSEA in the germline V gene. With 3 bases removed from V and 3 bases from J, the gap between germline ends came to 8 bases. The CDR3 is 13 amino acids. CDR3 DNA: TGCAGCGTTGAGGGGGCGGCTAATGAAAAACTGTTTTTT. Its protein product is CSVEGAANEKLFF.

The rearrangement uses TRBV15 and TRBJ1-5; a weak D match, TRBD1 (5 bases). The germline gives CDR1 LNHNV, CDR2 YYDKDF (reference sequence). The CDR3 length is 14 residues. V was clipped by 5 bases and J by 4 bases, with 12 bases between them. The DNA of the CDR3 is TGTGCCACCAGCCAATGGAAGGGGAATCAGCCCCAGCATTTT. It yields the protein CATSQWKGNQPQHF. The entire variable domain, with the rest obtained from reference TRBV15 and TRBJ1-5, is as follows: DAMVIQNPRYQVTQFGKPVTLSCSQTLNHNVMYWYQQKSSQAPKLLFHYYDKDFNNEADTPDNFQSRRPNTSFCFLDIRSPGLGDTAMYLCATSQWKGNQPQHFGDGTRLSIL.

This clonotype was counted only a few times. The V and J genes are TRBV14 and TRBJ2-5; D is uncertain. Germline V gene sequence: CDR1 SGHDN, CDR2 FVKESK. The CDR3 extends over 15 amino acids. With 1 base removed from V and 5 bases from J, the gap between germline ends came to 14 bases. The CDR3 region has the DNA TGTGCCAGCAGCCAAGTCGTCGGAGTCAGGGAGACCCAGTACTTC. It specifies CASSQVVGVRETQYF.

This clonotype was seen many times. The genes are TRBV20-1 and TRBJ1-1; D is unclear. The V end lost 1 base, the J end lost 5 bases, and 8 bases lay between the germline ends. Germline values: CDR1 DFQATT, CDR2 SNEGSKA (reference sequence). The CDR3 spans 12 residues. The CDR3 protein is CSARGPGTEAFF. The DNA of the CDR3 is TGCAGTGCTAGAGGTCCCGGGACTGAAGCTTTCTTT.

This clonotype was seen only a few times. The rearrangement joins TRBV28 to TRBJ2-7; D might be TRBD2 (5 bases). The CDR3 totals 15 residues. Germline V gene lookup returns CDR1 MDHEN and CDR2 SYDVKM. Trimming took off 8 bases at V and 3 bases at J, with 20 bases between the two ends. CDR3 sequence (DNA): TGTGCCAGCCTAGAATCGGGCGCTGGAGGCTACGAGCAGTACTTC. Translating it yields CASLESGAGGYEQYF.

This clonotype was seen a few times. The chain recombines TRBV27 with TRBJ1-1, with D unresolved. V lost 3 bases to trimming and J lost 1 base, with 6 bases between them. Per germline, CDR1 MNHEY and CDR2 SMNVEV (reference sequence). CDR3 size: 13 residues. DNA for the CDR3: TGTGCCAGCAGTTTCGGCAAGAACACTGAAGCTTTCTTT. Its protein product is CASSFGKNTEAFF.

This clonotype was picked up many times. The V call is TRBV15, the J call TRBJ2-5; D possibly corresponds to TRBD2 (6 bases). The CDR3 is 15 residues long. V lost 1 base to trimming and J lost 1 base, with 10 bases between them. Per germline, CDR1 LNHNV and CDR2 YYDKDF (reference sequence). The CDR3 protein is CATSRAGLIQETQYF. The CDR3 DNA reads TGTGCCACCAGCAGAGCGGGACTGATCCAAGAGACCCAGTACTTC. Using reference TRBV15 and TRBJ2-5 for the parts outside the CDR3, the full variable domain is DAMVIQNPRYQVTQFGKPVTLSCSQTLNHNVMYWYQQKSSQAPKLLFHYYDKDFNNEADTPDNFQSRRPNTSFCFLDIRSPGLGDTAMYLCATSRAGLIQETQYFGPGTRLLVL.

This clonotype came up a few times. CDR3 residues: CASGLTGLRNTIYF. DNA for the CDR3: TGTGCTAGTGGCTTAACGGGACTGAGAAACACCATATATTTT. The rearrangement uses TRBV12-5 and TRBJ1-3; D is perhaps TRBD1 (5 bases). From germline, CDR1 is LGHNT and CDR2 FRNRAP. With 6 bases removed from V and 5 bases from J, the gap between germline ends came to 14 bases. The CDR3 loop spans 14 amino acids.

CDR3 in DNA: TGTGCCAGCAGCCAAGAAAGCAGAAACGAGCAGTACTTC. Its translation is CASSQESRNEQYF. The chain uses TRBV3-1 and TRBJ2-7; no firm D call. V lost 0 bases to trimming and J lost 5 bases, with 8 bases between them. Germline V lookup: CDR1 LGHDT, CDR2 YNNKEL (reference sequence). This CDR3 has 13 amino acids.

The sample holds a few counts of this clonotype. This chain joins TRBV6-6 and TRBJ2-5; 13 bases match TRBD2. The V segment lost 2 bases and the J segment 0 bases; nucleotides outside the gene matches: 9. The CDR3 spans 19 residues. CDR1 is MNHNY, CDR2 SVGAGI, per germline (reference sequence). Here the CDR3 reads CASSYAPGTSGANQETQYF. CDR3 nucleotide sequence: TGTGCCAGCAGTTACGCCCCCGGGACTAGCGGGGCGAACCAAGAGACCCAGTACTTC.

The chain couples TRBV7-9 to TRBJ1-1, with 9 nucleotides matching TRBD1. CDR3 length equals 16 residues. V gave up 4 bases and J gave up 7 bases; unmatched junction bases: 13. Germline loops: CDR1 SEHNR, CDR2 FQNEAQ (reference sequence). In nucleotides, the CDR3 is TGTGCCAGCAGCTCAGCGAGGGGACAGGGTTGGGGTGAAGCTTTCTTT. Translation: CASSSARGQGWGEAFF.

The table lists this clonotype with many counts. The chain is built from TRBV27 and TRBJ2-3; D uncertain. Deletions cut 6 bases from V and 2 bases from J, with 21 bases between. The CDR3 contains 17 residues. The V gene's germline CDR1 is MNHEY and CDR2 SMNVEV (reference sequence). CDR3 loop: CASSRITDTSYTDTQYF. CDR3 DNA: TGTGCCAGCAGCCGTATAACCGACACCTCGTACACAGATACGCAGTATTTT.